These 18 T cell receptor beta chains were sequenced from one sample in a study of blood T cell repertoires in COVID-19 (dated by TCRdb to the early 2020s). Library method: the immunoSEQ multiplex PCR assay. As stored in TCRdb, this immuneACCESS dataset retains in-frame rearrangements with V and J assigned. A fraction of the clones does not appear; measured against another copy, unresolved V genes explain less than half of the discrepancy, and the remainder lacks a known reason. Present in this sample are under 300,000 clones, around 86% of which were seen just once. About 14% of the sample comes from the top ten. Source material: peripheral blood. The receptors stem from a human donor in a cohort sampled during active COVID-19.

J is TRBJ1-1 and V is TRBV28; TRBD1 matches at 7 bases. This CDR3 comprises 14 residues. Germline V lookup: CDR1 MDHEN, CDR2 SYDVKM. The V and J ends lost 3 bases and 2 bases, in that order; junction bases with no gene match: 3. DNA of the CDR3: TGTGCCAGCAGTTTGGGACAGAAAAACACTGAAGCTTTCTTT. Amino acid sequence: CASSLGQKNTEAFF.

This clone was picked up one time. Within the sample, other DNA sequences also encode this same CDR3. V is TRBV7-2 and J is TRBJ2-7; the match to TRBD2 covers 9 bases. Germline loops: CDR1 SGHTA, CDR2 FQGNSA. This CDR3 region has 14 residues. The trim removed 5 bases at V and 2 bases at J, leaving 4 bases unmatched. CDR3 nucleotides: TGTGCCAGCAGCCCGACTAGCGGTCCCTACGAGCAGTACTTC. Translated: CASSPTSGPYEQYF. The full variable domain, rest sourced from reference TRBV7-2 and TRBJ2-7, is GAGVSQSPSNKVTEKGKDVELRCDPISGHTALYWYRQSLGQGLEFLIYFQGNSAPDKSGLPSDRFSAERTGGSVSTLTIQRTQQEDSAVYLCASSPTSGPYEQYFGPGTRLTVT.

In this sample, this clone turned up once. V usage is TRBV19 and J usage is TRBJ2-5, with TRBD2 matching 8 bases. In germline, CDR1 is LNHDA, CDR2 SQIVND (reference sequence). With 5 bases clipped from V and 4 bases from J, the junction kept 9 bases outside the gene matches. The CDR3 has 15 residues. The CDR3 here is CASSSGGIIGETQYF. The CDR3 nucleotides read TGTGCCAGTAGTTCGGGAGGGATAATAGGAGAGACCCAGTACTTC. Full variable domain (remainder filled in from reference TRBV19 and TRBJ2-5): DGGITQSPKYLFRKEGQNVTLSCEQNLNHDAMYWYRQDPGQGLRLIYYSQIVNDFQKGDIAEGYSVSREKKESFPLTVTSAQKNPTAFYLCASSSGGIIGETQYFGPGTRLLVL.

V gene TRBV5-4 combines with J gene TRBJ1-4; D is perhaps TRBD1 (5 bases). V was clipped by 0 bases and J by 8 bases, with 11 bases between them. Germline values: CDR1 SGHNT, CDR2 YYREEE (reference sequence). The CDR3 contains 14 residues. Written as DNA, the CDR3 is TGTGCCAGCAGCTTGGCCGAGACAGACGAAAAACTGTTTTTT. It translates to CASSLAETDEKLFF.

V and J are TRBV27 and TRBJ1-5; 9 bases match TRBD1. The CDR3 covers 15 residues. J lost 4 bases, V lost 7 bases, and 8 bases had no gene match. CDR1 and CDR2 (germline): MNHEY, SMNVEV (reference sequence). This CDR3 reads CASNRAGTGNQPQHF. Here the CDR3 DNA reads TGTGCCAGCAATAGGGCGGGGACAGGGAATCAGCCCCAGCATTTT.

V usage is TRBV9 and J usage is TRBJ2-1, with D possibly being TRBD1 (8 bases). From germline, CDR1 is SGDLS and CDR2 YYNGEE. The CDR3 is 18 amino acids. V was cut by 2 bases and J by 6 bases, with 24 bases left in between. The CDR3 nucleotides read TGTGCCAGCAGCGTTCTCCCACGAACAGGGGGGGAGCGCAATGAGCAGTTCTTC. Translated, it gives CASSVLPRTGGERNEQFF.

The V gene is TRBV5-1, the J gene TRBJ1-2, with a weak D call TRBD1 (5 bases). Germline assignment: CDR1 SGHRS and CDR2 YFSETQ. Trimming took 0 bases from V and 4 from J, leaving 16 bases between them. This CDR3 is built from 16 residues. This chain's CDR3 is CASSLDRADSAYGYTF. In nucleotides, the CDR3 is TGCGCCAGCAGCTTGGACCGTGCCGACAGCGCCTATGGCTACACCTTC.

The gene calls are TRBV10-3 and TRBJ2-1, with 7 nucleotides matching TRBD1. Germline V lookup: CDR1 ENHRY, CDR2 SYGVKD. CDR3 length equals 14 residues. J was trimmed by 5 bases and V by 6 bases; bases with no gene match: 7. This CDR3 is CAISTGQRNNEQFF. Written as DNA, the CDR3 is TGTGCCATCAGCACGGGACAGCGGAACAATGAGCAGTTCTTC.

In DNA, the CDR3 is TGTGCCAGCAGCCCCCGGACAGCCTATGGCTACACCTTC. Translated: CASSPRTAYGYTF. The chain is built from TRBV12-3 or TRBV12-4 and TRBJ1-2; TRBD1 is a possible D gene (6 bases). Trimming removed 6 bases from V and 4 bases from J, with 12 bases in between. This CDR3 spans 13 amino acids.

A few counts support this clone. The CDR3 DNA is TGTGCCACCAGTGAACGGGGCACTGAAGCTTTCTTT. Translation: CATSERGTEAFF. The chain employs TRBV24-1 and TRBJ1-1; D is unresolved. V lost 4 bases, J lost 4 bases, and 6 bases lay in between. CDR1 is KGHDR and CDR2 is SFDVKD in the germline V gene. The CDR3 is 12 amino acids.

This sequence joins TRBV18 and TRBJ2-2, with D possibly being TRBD1 (6 bases). Between the trimmed V and J ends, which lost 2 bases and 2 bases, there was a span of 9 bases. The V gene's germline CDR1 is KGHSH and CDR2 LQKENI. This CDR3 is built from 15 residues. CDR3 DNA: TGTGCCAGCTCACCAGGACAGATCAACACCGGGGAGCTGTTTTTT. As protein: CASSPGQINTGELFF.

The genes are TRBV30 and TRBJ2-3; tentatively, D is TRBD2 (6 bases). V dropped 3 bases and J dropped 3 bases, with 13 bases sitting between them. The CDR3 spans 14 residues. The V gene's germline CDR1 is GTSNPN and CDR2 SVGIG (reference sequence). This CDR3 reads CAWRDGSRTDTQYF. CDR3 DNA sequence: TGTGCCTGGAGGGACGGGAGTCGGACAGATACGCAGTATTTT.

The chain combines TRBV18 with TRBJ1-4; TRBD1 agrees at 9 bases. Germline V CDR1 and CDR2: KGHSH, LQKENI. The CDR3 has 17 amino acids. Losses at the gene ends were 5 bases for V and 2 bases for J; bases not matched to a gene: 9. The CDR3, as DNA: TGTGCCAGCTCAAACAAGGGACAGGGCGGCACTAATGAAAAACTGTTTTTT. It specifies CASSNKGQGGTNEKLFF.

This sequence joins TRBV11-2 and TRBJ1-1; D uncertain. The V gene's germline CDR1 is SGHAT and CDR2 FQNNGV. This CDR3 has 15 residues. The V end was cut by 0 bases, the J end by 0 bases, with 8 bases between. The CDR3 is CASSLDPGMNTEAFF. The DNA of the CDR3 is TGTGCCAGCAGCTTAGACCCGGGGATGAACACTGAAGCTTTCTTT.

The chain uses TRBV25-1 and TRBJ1-2, with 7 bases matching TRBD1. The ends lost 4 bases at V and 3 bases at J; junction bases unmatched: 8. CDR1 MGHDK and CDR2 SYGVNS come from the germline V gene. This CDR3 region has 15 residues. The CDR3: CASSGNRDRYYGYTF. CDR3 nucleotides: TGTGCCAGCAGTGGGAACCGGGACAGATACTATGGCTACACCTTC.

The gene calls are TRBV19 and TRBJ1-2; 9 nucleotides line up with TRBD1. Trimming cost V 8 bases and J 4 bases; bases outside gene matches: 5. Looked up from germline, CDR1 is LNHDA and CDR2 is SQIVND (reference sequence). The CDR3 length is 13 residues. The chain's CDR3 is CASRTGVGYGYTF. The CDR3 DNA is TGTGCCAGTCGGACAGGGGTGGGCTATGGCTACACCTTC.

This clone has just a few counts. The chain combines TRBV27 with TRBJ2-3, with a weak D call TRBD2 (6 bases). Germline loops: CDR1 MNHEY, CDR2 SMNVEV (reference sequence). With 6 bases removed from V and 3 bases from J, the gap between germline ends came to 16 bases. The CDR3 spans 15 residues. CDR3 amino acids: CASRARGARTDTQYF. For the CDR3, the DNA is TGTGCCAGCAGGGCCCGCGGGGCTCGTACAGATACGCAGTATTTT.

This clone was recorded a few times. In DNA, the CDR3 is TGTGCCATCAGTGATTCTTATGAAGCTTTCTTT. Its protein is CAISDSYEAFF. The chain is built from TRBV10-3 and TRBJ1-1; D not resolved. V shed 3 bases and J shed 7 bases, with 6 bases lying between them. CDR1 ENHRY and CDR2 SYGVKD come from the germline V gene. CDR3 size: 11 residues.